These 25 T cell receptor beta chains were all obtained from the same sample, sequenced in a study of cytomegalovirus exposure and HLA in healthy donors. PCR amplification relied on 60 Vbeta primers (plus 13 Jbeta primers). Clones were read by immunoSEQ multiplex PCR, and TCRdb kept only the in-frame ones, dropping some. The table shows 150,000 to 200,000 clones, with 80% occurring only once. Sequenced: PBMCs. The receptors were sampled from a man aged 30 to 45 in good health and CMV-seropositive.

In DNA, the CDR3 is TGTGCCGCCATCCCGGGGGGTGGCTATGGCTACACCTTC. Its protein is CAAIPGGGYGYTF. The genes are TRBV6-6 and TRBJ1-2; a possible D gene is TRBD1 (5 bases). There are 13 residues in the CDR3. The V gene lost 11 bases and the J gene lost 4 bases, with 17 bases spanning the gap. The germline CDR1 and CDR2 sequences are MNHNY and SVGAGI (reference sequence).

The rearrangement joins TRBV7-3 to TRBJ2-3; D is uncertain. V lost 2 bases and J 3 bases, leaving 6 bases between the germline ends. The CDR3 is 13 amino acids. The V gene's germline CDR1 is SGHTA and CDR2 FQGTGA. DNA for the CDR3: TGTGCCAGCAGCTTATCTTTGACAGATACGCAGTATTTT. Translating it yields CASSLSLTDTQYF.

This clone has just a few counts. The chain joins TRBV6-6 to TRBJ1-6, with D perhaps matching TRBD1 (5 bases). The length of the CDR3 is 16 residues. V was trimmed by 4 bases and J by 7 bases, leaving 17 bases between them. Germline V gives CDR1 MNHNY, CDR2 SVGAGI (reference sequence). The DNA for the CDR3 is TGTGCCAGCAGTTCGTACTCGGGGGTAGTGAATTCACCCCTCCACTTT. Translation gives CASSSYSGVVNSPLHF.

This chain joins TRBV11-3 and TRBJ1-4, with TRBD1 as a possible D gene (5 bases). The CDR3 has 15 amino acids. V was pared by 4 bases and J by 6 bases, with 15 bases between. Germline lookup yields CDR1 SGHNT and CDR2 YENEEA. The CDR3 nucleotides are TGTGCCAGCAGCTCGGCGGTGACAGACTATGAAAAACTGTTTTTT. Translation: CASSSAVTDYEKLFF. The full variable domain, completed using reference TRBV11-3 and TRBJ1-4, is EAGVVQSPRYKIIEKKQPVAFWCNPISGHNTLYWYLQNLGQGPELLIRYENEEAVDDSQLPKDRFSAERLKGVDSTLKIQPAELGDSAVYLCASSSAVTDYEKLFFGSGTQLSVL.

This chain uses TRBV2 with TRBJ2-5, with 9 bases matching TRBD1. Germline V gives CDR1 SNHLY, CDR2 FYNNEI. This CDR3 comprises 12 residues. V was clipped by 8 bases and J by 4 bases; unmatched bases: 2. CDR3 residues: CASLDRGETQYF. Written as DNA, the CDR3 is TGTGCCAGCCTGGACAGGGGAGAGACCCAGTACTTC.

This clone has just one count. The V gene is TRBV7-2, the J gene TRBJ1-2; D is possibly TRBD1 (5 bases). Germline V gene lookup returns CDR1 SGHTA and CDR2 FQGNSA. The CDR3 contains 13 residues. V was trimmed by 3 bases and J by 2 bases, leaving 7 bases between them. In DNA form, the CDR3 reads TGTGCCAGCAGCTTGAACAGGAACTATGGCTACACCTTC. Its translation is CASSLNRNYGYTF.

This chain connects TRBV5-1 to TRBJ2-7, with TRBD1 matching 8 bases. Per germline, CDR1 SGHRS and CDR2 YFSETQ. Trimming at V came to 1 base and at J to 6 bases, leaving 3 bases not matched to a gene. This CDR3 region has 13 residues. The CDR3 DNA reads as TGCGCCAGCAGCTTGAACAGGGGGAGCGAGCAGTACTTC. Its translation: CASSLNRGSEQYF. The full variable domain, its missing parts supplied by reference TRBV5-1 and TRBJ2-7, is KAGVTQTPRYLIKTRGQQVTLSCSPISGHRSVSWYQQTPGQGLQFLFEYFSETQRNKGNFPGRFSGRQFSNSRSEMNVSTLELGDSALYLCASSLNRGSEQYFGPGTRLTVT.

The V and J genes are TRBV5-1 and TRBJ1-1, with 9 bases matching TRBD1. Germline V gene sequence: CDR1 SGHRS, CDR2 YFSETQ. The CDR3 covers 17 residues. With V trimmed by 4 bases and J by 2 bases, 12 bases remained unmatched. The CDR3 DNA sequence: TGCGCCAGCAGCCGGGACAGGGATCCCCACCTTAACACTGAAGCTTTCTTT. It encodes CASSRDRDPHLNTEAFF.

This clone came up a few times. The rearrangement uses TRBV6-1 and TRBJ2-3; 8 bases line up with TRBD1. V was clipped by 3 bases and J by 1 base; unmatched bases: 3. The CDR3 is 15 residues long. Germline assignment: CDR1 MNHNS and CDR2 SASEGT. The CDR3 spells CASSEETGGTDTQYF. DNA for the CDR3: TGTGCCAGCAGTGAGGAGACAGGGGGCACAGATACGCAGTATTTT.

This chain uses TRBV7-9 with TRBJ2-1; 11 bases fit TRBD2. This CDR3 region has 18 residues. Germline lookup yields CDR1 SEHNR and CDR2 FQNEAQ (reference sequence). Losses at the gene ends were 2 bases for V and 6 bases for J; bases not matched to a gene: 12. The CDR3 loop is CASSLKLAGGPSPNEQFF. The DNA for the CDR3 is TGTGCCAGCAGCTTAAAGCTAGCGGGAGGCCCTTCTCCCAATGAGCAGTTCTTC.

This clone has only a few counts. The V gene is TRBV14, the J gene TRBJ2-3; TRBD2 matches 11 bases. Trimming at V came to 9 bases and at J to 3 bases, leaving 14 bases not matched to a gene. The CDR3 consists of 17 residues. In germline, CDR1 is SGHDN, CDR2 FVKESK. CDR3 sequence (DNA): TGTGCCAGTAGTAGCGGGAGGGCCTCCGGTAGGACAGATACGCAGTATTTT. Its translation is CASSSGRASGRTDTQYF.

The chain uses TRBV28 and TRBJ1-5; D is perhaps TRBD1 (5 bases). CDR1 is MDHEN, CDR2 SYDVKM, per germline. V gave up 8 bases and J gave up 4 bases, with 18 bases separating them. This CDR3 is built from 15 residues. CDR3 loop: CASGFMGQENQPQHF. The CDR3 nucleotides are TGTGCCAGCGGGTTTATGGGGCAGGAGAATCAGCCCCAGCATTTT.

The chain is built from TRBV19 and TRBJ2-7; TRBD2 might be the D (5 bases). This CDR3 is 14 amino acids long. V lost 3 bases to trimming and J lost 2 bases, with 11 bases between them. Per germline, CDR1 LNHDA and CDR2 SQIVND (reference sequence). This chain's CDR3 is CASSMGSGAYEQYF. CDR3 coding DNA: TGTGCCAGTAGTATGGGGAGCGGAGCCTACGAGCAGTACTTC.

In this sample, this clone turned up a few times. This chain uses TRBV7-9 with TRBJ2-3, with D unresolved. The CDR3 contains 11 residues. V was trimmed by 5 bases and J by 6 bases, leaving 6 bases between them. Germline V gene lookup returns CDR1 SEHNR and CDR2 FQNEAQ (reference sequence). The CDR3 sequence: CASSTDDTQYF. The CDR3 DNA sequence: TGTGCCAGCAGCACAGATGATACGCAGTATTTT.

The V call is TRBV27, the J call TRBJ1-4; possible D gene TRBD1, 6 bases. There are 15 residues in the CDR3. V dropped 6 bases and J dropped 5 bases, with 16 bases sitting between them. Germline CDR1 MNHEY, CDR2 SMNVEV (reference sequence). The CDR3 region is CASRPRGQINEKLFF. In DNA form, the CDR3 reads TGTGCCAGCAGACCGAGGGGACAAATAAATGAAAAACTGTTTTTT.

The V and J genes are TRBV29-1 and TRBJ2-7, with 8 positions matching TRBD1. The CDR3 is made up of 14 amino acids. V was clipped by 4 bases and J by 2 bases; unmatched bases: 7. In germline, CDR1 is SQVTM, CDR2 ANQGSEA. CDR3: CSVVPRTGTYEQYF. The DNA of the CDR3 is TGCAGCGTTGTTCCTCGGACAGGGACCTACGAGCAGTACTTC.

The chain joins TRBV28 to TRBJ2-7, with 8 bases fitting TRBD1. The germline V gene has CDR1 MDHEN and CDR2 SYDVKM. The CDR3 is 15 residues long. V was clipped by 7 bases and J by 0 bases; unmatched bases: 8. CDR3 bases: TGTGCCAGCACCGCCCCAGGACAGGGCTCCTACGAGCAGTACTTC. This encodes CASTAPGQGSYEQYF.

This clone was seen once. The CDR3 is CASSLGAGGDYNEQFF. The DNA of the CDR3 is TGTGCCAGCAGCTTGGGGGCGGGAGGGGACTACAATGAGCAGTTCTTC. The V call is TRBV5-6, the J call TRBJ2-1; 9 nucleotides line up with TRBD2. The CDR3 has 16 amino acids. Germline values: CDR1 SGHDT, CDR2 YYEEEE. Trimming took 0 bases from V and 3 from J; bases not matched to a gene: 4. Full variable domain (remainder filled in from reference TRBV5-6 and TRBJ2-1): DAGVTQSPTHLIKTRGQQVTLRCSPKSGHDTVSWYQQALGQGPQFIFQYYEEEERQRGNFPDRFSGHQFPNYSSELNVNALLLGDSALYLCASSLGAGGDYNEQFFGPGTRLTVL.

The rearrangement uses TRBV28 and TRBJ1-1; 9 bases agree with TRBD1. Germline V CDR1 and CDR2: MDHEN, SYDVKM. Trimming cost V 5 bases and J 0 bases; bases outside gene matches: 10. The CDR3 consists of 17 residues. CDR3 bases: TGTGCCAGCAGTCCTGGGACAGGGAATGTGATGAACACTGAAGCTTTCTTT. Its translation: CASSPGTGNVMNTEAFF.

This clone was seen only a few times. This sequence joins TRBV23-1 and TRBJ2-1; 12 bases are a match to TRBD1. TRBV23-1 is designated an ORF whose function remains uncertain. With V trimmed by 8 bases and J by 10 bases, 12 bases remained unmatched. CDR3 length: 15 amino acids. CDR3 protein: CASSPGTGGDGEQFF. CDR3 nucleotides: TGCGCCAGCTCACCCGGGACAGGGGGCGACGGGGAGCAGTTCTTC.

Details on this clone: Just one base apart from a much larger clone, this may be a read error. The chain has TRBV6-4 and TRBJ1-1; no reliable D call. Germline lookup yields CDR1 MRHNA and CDR2 SNTAGT. The CDR3 sequence is 11 residues long. V was shortened by 7 bases and J by 1 base, with 4 bases between the two germline ends. CDR3 sequence (DNA): TGTGCCAGCACCGGGAACACTGAAGCTTTCTTT. Translating gives CASTGNTEAFF.

As to this clone: Other nucleotide sequences from this sample produce the same CDR3. The gene calls are TRBV19 and TRBJ2-2, with TRBD2 as a possible D gene (5 bases). The CDR3 has 13 residues. CDR1 is LNHDA and CDR2 is SQIVND in the germline V gene (reference sequence). Trimming removed 2 bases from V and 5 bases from J, with 6 bases in between. This CDR3 is CASSISGTGELFF. In DNA, the CDR3 is TGTGCCAGTAGTATAAGCGGAACCGGGGAGCTGTTTTTT.

This CDR3 reads CASSLVRTPNTGELFF. In DNA, the CDR3 is TGCGCCAGCAGCTTGGTGCGAACGCCGAACACCGGGGAGCTGTTTTTT. The chain couples TRBV5-1 to TRBJ2-2, with D unclear. The germline V gene has CDR1 SGHRS and CDR2 YFSETQ. The CDR3 is 16 amino acids. V was clipped by 0 bases and J by 0 bases, with 9 bases between them.

This chain connects TRBV9 to TRBJ1-6; D not resolved. The CDR3 runs to 15 residues. V lost 3 bases to trimming and J lost 7 bases, with 14 bases between them. CDR1 and CDR2 (germline): SGDLS, YYNGEE. The CDR3 coding sequence is TGTGCCAGCAGCGAACTCCTTACCCCCAATTCACCCCTCCACTTT. Translating it yields CASSELLTPNSPLHF. Complete variable domain (other parts from reference TRBV9 and TRBJ1-6): DSGVTQTPKHLITATGQRVTLRCSPRSGDLSVYWYQQSLDQGLQFLIQYYNGEERAKGNILERFSAQQFPDLHSELNLSSLELGDSALYFCASSELLTPNSPLHFGNGTRLTVT.

The chain employs TRBV14 and TRBJ2-7; 12 bases line up with TRBD2. CDR1 and CDR2 from the germline V gene are SGHDN and FVKESK. The CDR3 runs to 19 residues. J gave up 4 bases and V 2 bases, and 15 bases lay outside the gene matches. The CDR3 coding sequence is TGTGCCAGCAGCCAAAGGGACGGCTCAGGACTAGCGGGATCGTACGAGCAGTACTTC. This translates into CASSQRDGSGLAGSYEQYF.